This record covers a single T cell receptor beta chain. The antigen remains unidentified. This CDR3 is 12 amino acids long. The germline V and J ends were trimmed by 0 bases and 7 bases, with 7 bases remaining between them. CDR1 and CDR2 (germline): SGHTA, FQGNSA. Every TCR beta cDNA library bore unique molecular identifiers. One entry per CDR3 protein, called by TCRdb with MiXCR from the PCR reads. The table shows around 440,000 distinct CDR3 sequences, with roughly 45% occurring only once. The sample is drawn from a study of post-analysis software for immune sequencing data. Study-wide context: There were relapsing-remitting, secondary progressive and progressive-relapsing multiple sclerosis among the disease courses included. General study results and limits: Comparison of patients with controls showed a handful of TRBV segments more frequent in patients, TRBV5-6, TRBV5-1 and TRBV20-1 among them.

The sample comprised blood. This sequence originates from a girl between 5 and 17 years old with multiple sclerosis. V gene TRBV7-2 combines with J gene TRBJ2-7, with D uncertain. CDR3 DNA sequence: TGTGCCAGCAGCTTAGCGTACAATGAGCAGTACTTC. It translates to CASSLAYNEQYF.